This T cell receptor (beta chain) emerged from a study of blood T cells in healthy people across ages. The wider study: Using template switching, researchers captured about one barcoded beta molecule for each two T cells.

A J-beta primer mix and a sample-barcoded 5' primer were used in a second PCR of about 7 to 12 cycles. Using its own MiXCR run on the 5' RACE reads, TCRdb lists one record per CDR3 protein. The table lists around 690,000 distinct CDR3 sequences, roughly 53% of them singletons. Concerning this clonotype itself: Its specificity is not known.

The individuals who served as donors were healthy Caucasians living in Russia, aged about 6 to 100. This CDR3 has 11 residues. V lost 10 bases and J lost 4, with 10 bases in between. Germline CDR1 is ENHRY and CDR2 is SYGVKD. Study-level points and caveats: Estimates based on one million T cells were treated as lower bounds.

The chain joins TRBV10-3 to TRBJ2-5; TRBD2 is a possible D gene (6 bases). The sequenced sample was blood. This receptor was identified in a man in his sixties in good health. CDR3 nucleotide sequence: TGTGCCACCCGACTAGGAGAGACCCAGTACTTC. This codes for CATRLGETQYF.